Listed below are T cell receptor beta chains from one sample, sequenced in a study of blood T cell repertoires in COVID-19. Clones were sequenced by immunoSEQ multiplex PCR, and TCRdb holds only the in-frame ones, with some missing. The table includes 250,000 or so clones, around 89% detected once. Sequencing was performed on PBMCs or T cells enriched from blood (not recorded which). The receptors derive from a man aged 45 to 65 who had been exposed to COVID-19. The CDR3 runs from the conserved cysteine through the conserved F or W. D genes are given only for firm matches. Expanded clones get a size class; other rows say once, few or many, or leave the size out.

size	V	J	D	DNA	CDR3
NA	TRBV25-1	TRBJ1-6	NA	TGTGCCAGCAGGAAGGTCACCGGGGGACATTCACCCCTCCACTTT	CASRKVTGGHSPLHF
NA	TRBV14	TRBJ1-1	TRBD1	TGTGCCAGTAAAGACAGGGGAGGGTTGACGACTGAAGCTTTCTTT	CASKDRGGLTTEAFF
NA	TRBV7-9	TRBJ2-1	NA	TGTGCCAGCAGCTTCGTAGGGAGTGACAATGAGCAGTTCTTC	CASSFVGSDNEQFF
NA	TRBV7-9	TRBJ2-4	NA	TGTGCCAGCAGCTTCCACGACAGGGCCAAAAACATTCAGTACTTC	CASSFHDRAKNIQYF
NA	TRBV28	TRBJ2-1	NA	TGTGCCAGCAGTTTACGACTCCCCGATGAGCAGTTCTTC	CASSLRLPDEQFF
NA	TRBV5-1	TRBJ1-1	NA	TGCGCCAGCAGCTTGTGGGGAGACACTGAAGCTTTCTTT	CASSLWGDTEAFF
NA	TRBV5-8	TRBJ1-1	TRBD1	TGTGCCAGCAGCTTGTTGAGACAGGGGAACACTGAAGCTTTCTTT	CASSLLRQGNTEAFF
NA	TRBV19	TRBJ1-2	NA	TGTGCCAGTAGTCACCGGGACACCCCTAACTATGGCTACACCTTC	CASSHRDTPNYGYTF
NA	TRBV19	TRBJ2-3	TRBD1	TGTGCCAGTATCCCAGGGGGTGGGGAAACTAGCACAGATACGCAGTATTTT	CASIPGGGETSTDTQYF
NA	TRBV7-8	TRBJ2-2	NA	TGTGCCAGCAGCCGATGGGAGTTCTCAAAGACCCTAGCGCACGGGGAGCTGTTTTTT	CASSRWEFSKTLAHGELFF
NA	TRBV12-3/TRBV12-4	TRBJ1-3	NA	TGTGCCAGCAGTTACAACTCTGGAAACACCATATATTTT	CASSYNSGNTIYF
few	TRBV7-9	TRBJ2-2	NA	TGTTCAACTTTTGTCAGGGTCCCCGGGGAGCTGTTTTTT	CSTFVRVPGELFF
few	TRBV27	TRBJ2-7	TRBD1	TGTGCCAGCAGTACAGACAGGGCACTCTACGAGCAGTACTTC	CASSTDRALYEQYF
NA	TRBV7-9	TRBJ2-3	NA	TGTGCCAGCAGCTTCCTATTGGGGCCCACAGATACGCAGTATTTT	CASSFLLGPTDTQYF
NA	TRBV28	TRBJ2-1	TRBD2	TGTGCCAGCAGTTCCCCGGGTAGCGGGAGGCTCAATGAGCAGTTCTTC	CASSSPGSGRLNEQFF
NA	TRBV27	TRBJ2-3	TRBD1	TGTGCCAGCAGCCGACAGGGGAAGGCAGATACGCAGTATTTT	CASSRQGKADTQYF
NA	TRBV5-4	TRBJ1-3	NA	TGTGCCAGCAGCTTATTCCCGGGCTCTGGAAACACCATATATTTT	CASSLFPGSGNTIYF
NA	TRBV14	TRBJ2-1	TRBD2	TGTGCCAGCAGCCCCCGGACTAGCAGGAATGAGCAGTTCTTC	CASSPRTSRNEQFF
once	TRBV3-1/TRBV3-2	TRBJ1-2	NA	TGTGCCAGCAGCCAAGAAGCTGCAGGGTTGTTTTATGGCTACACCTTC	CASSQEAAGLFYGYTF
NA	TRBV7-9	TRBJ1-2	TRBD1	TGTGCCAGCAGCAGCACGGACAGGGGTTACTATGGCTACACCTTC	CASSSTDRGYYGYTF
NA	TRBV7-3	TRBJ1-1	TRBD1	TGTGCCAGCAGTAAAGGACAGGACACTGAAGCTTTCTTT	CASSKGQDTEAFF
NA	TRBV12-3/TRBV12-4	TRBJ2-2	TRBD2	TGTGCCAGCAATGGGGGGGCCGGGGAGCTGTTTTTT	CASNGGAGELFF
NA	TRBV7-9	TRBJ2-7	NA	TGTGCCAGCAGCTCGAGGGTTATCCACGAGCAGTACTTC	CASSSRVIHEQYF
NA	TRBV12-3/TRBV12-4	TRBJ1-5	NA	TGTGCCAGCAAAGAAGACTCCAATCAGCCCCAGCATTTT	CASKEDSNQPQHF
NA	TRBV7-9	TRBJ1-6	NA	TGTGCCAGCAGCCCCTCAGGCAGGGGAAATTCACCCCTCCACTTT	CASSPSGRGNSPLHF
NA	TRBV7-9	TRBJ2-1	NA	TGTGCCACCCTGGAGGACTCCTACAATGAGCAGTTCTTC	CATLEDSYNEQFF
NA	TRBV12-5	TRBJ2-3	TRBD2	TGTGCTAGTGGTTTCAAAACGGGGCTAGCGGGAGTTCCTAGCACAGATACGCAGTATTTT	CASGFKTGLAGVPSTDTQYF
NA	TRBV18	TRBJ2-5	TRBD2	TGTGCCAGCTCCCTAGGACTAGCGGGGGCAGAGACCCAGTACTTC	CASSLGLAGAETQYF
NA	TRBV7-9	TRBJ2-1	NA	TGTGCCAGCAGGTCGGATGAGCAGTTCTTC	CASRSDEQFF
NA	TRBV12-3/TRBV12-4	TRBJ1-1	TRBD1	TGTGCCAGCAGTCTACAGGGGATTGAAGCTTTCTTT	CASSLQGIEAFF
NA	TRBV7-9	TRBJ2-1	TRBD2	TGTGCCAGCAGCTTATATGCTAGCGGGTGGGAGGGAGATGAGCAGTTCTTC	CASSLYASGWEGDEQFF
once	TRBV25-1	TRBJ2-5	TRBD1	TGTGCCAGCAGTGAGTGGACAGGGATCCAAGAGACCCAGTACTTC	CASSEWTGIQETQYF
NA	TRBV28	TRBJ2-4	TRBD1	TGTGCCAGCAGTTTACGAGGGACAGGGGAAAACATTCAGTACTTC	CASSLRGTGENIQYF
NA	TRBV7-9	TRBJ1-1	TRBD1	TGTGCCAGCAGTTTAGGGGGCCCCACTGAAGCTTTCTTT	CASSLGGPTEAFF
NA	TRBV7-9	TRBJ2-1	TRBD2	TGTGCCAGCAGCCCCGCTAGCGGCTACAATGAGCAGTTCTTC	CASSPASGYNEQFF
NA	TRBV27	TRBJ2-1	NA	TGTGCCAGCAGTTATCCTACAGGGAATGGGGGTGAGCAGTTCTTC	CASSYPTGNGGEQFF
NA	TRBV24-1	TRBJ1-1	NA	TGTGCCACCAGTGACCAACAGCACACTGAAGCTTTCTTT	CATSDQQHTEAFF
NA	TRBV20-1	TRBJ1-1	TRBD1	TGCAGTGCTGGAAGGGGGCCTGAAGCTTTCTTT	CSAGRGPEAFF
NA	TRBV11-3	TRBJ1-6	NA	TGTGCCAGCAGCTTAGGGGGAGATTCACCCCTCCACTTT	CASSLGGDSPLHF
NA	TRBV5-1	TRBJ1-4	NA	TGCGCCAGCAGCCAGGACAGTGCAACTAATGAAAAACTGTTTTTT	CASSQDSATNEKLFF